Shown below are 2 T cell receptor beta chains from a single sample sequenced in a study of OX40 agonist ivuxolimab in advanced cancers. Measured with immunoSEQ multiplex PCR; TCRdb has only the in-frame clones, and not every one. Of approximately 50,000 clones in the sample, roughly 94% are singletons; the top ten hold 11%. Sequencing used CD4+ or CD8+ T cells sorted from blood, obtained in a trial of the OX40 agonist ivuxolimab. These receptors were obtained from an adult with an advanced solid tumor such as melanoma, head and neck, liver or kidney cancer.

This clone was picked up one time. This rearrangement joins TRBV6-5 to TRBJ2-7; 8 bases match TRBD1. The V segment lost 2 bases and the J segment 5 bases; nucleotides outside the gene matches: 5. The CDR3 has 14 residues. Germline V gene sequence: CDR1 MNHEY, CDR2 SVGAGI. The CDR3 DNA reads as TGTGCCAGCAGTTACGTCGACAGGGGTCACGAGCAGTACTTC. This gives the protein CASSYVDRGHEQYF.

For the CDR3, the DNA is TGTGCCAGCTGTAGACAGGGGGACACTGAAGCTTTCTTT. Its translation: CASCRQGDTEAFF. V gene TRBV27 combines with J gene TRBJ1-1, with 9 bases that match TRBD1. CDR3 length: 13 residues. V was clipped by 8 bases and J by 3 bases; unmatched bases: 4. CDR1 and CDR2 from the germline V gene are MNHEY and SMNVEV (reference sequence).